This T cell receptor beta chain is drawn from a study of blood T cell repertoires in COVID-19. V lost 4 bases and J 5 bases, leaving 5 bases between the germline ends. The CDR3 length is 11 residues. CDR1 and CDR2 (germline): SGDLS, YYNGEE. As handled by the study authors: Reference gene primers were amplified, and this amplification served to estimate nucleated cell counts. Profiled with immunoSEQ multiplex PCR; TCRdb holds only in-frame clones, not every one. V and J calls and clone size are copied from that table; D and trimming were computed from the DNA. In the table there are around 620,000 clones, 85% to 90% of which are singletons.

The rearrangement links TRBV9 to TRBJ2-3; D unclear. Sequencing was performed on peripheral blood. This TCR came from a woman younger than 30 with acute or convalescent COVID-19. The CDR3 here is CASSLRDTQYF. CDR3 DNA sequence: TGTGCCAGCAGCCTCAGAGATACGCAGTATTTT.